This TCR beta chain was profiled in a study of OX40 agonist ivuxolimab in advanced cancers. Study details: Administration of intravenous ivuxolimab to patients occurred every 2 weeks at 0.01 to 10 mg/kg. Having had anti-PD-1, anti-PD-L1 or anti-CTLA-4 therapy before was allowed, and around 44% had some.

Whole-study findings and limits: With doses of 0.1 to 3.0 mg/kg, CD4+ and CD8+ blood T cells had undergone clonal expansion by week 6. Among patients with partial responses at 0.1-3.0 mg/kg, clonal expansion was among the lowest.

V dropped 2 bases and J dropped 5 bases, with 4 bases sitting between them. Looked up from germline, CDR1 is GTSNPN and CDR2 is SVGIG (reference sequence). This CDR3 has 10 amino acids. Concerning this clone: Antigen specificity is unknown.

Sequenced by immunoSEQ multiplex PCR; TCRdb stores in-frame clones only, minus some. The data contain 35,000 or so clones, approximately 82% of them singletons. The rearrangement uses TRBV30 and TRBJ2-7; D ambiguous. Here the sequenced sample was CD4+ or CD8+ T cells sorted from blood, taken in a trial of the OX40 agonist ivuxolimab. The receptor's source is an adult with an advanced solid tumor such as melanoma, head and neck, liver or kidney cancer. In DNA form, the CDR3 reads TGTGCCTGGAGTAAAGACGAGCAGTACTTC. It encodes CAWSKDEQYF.